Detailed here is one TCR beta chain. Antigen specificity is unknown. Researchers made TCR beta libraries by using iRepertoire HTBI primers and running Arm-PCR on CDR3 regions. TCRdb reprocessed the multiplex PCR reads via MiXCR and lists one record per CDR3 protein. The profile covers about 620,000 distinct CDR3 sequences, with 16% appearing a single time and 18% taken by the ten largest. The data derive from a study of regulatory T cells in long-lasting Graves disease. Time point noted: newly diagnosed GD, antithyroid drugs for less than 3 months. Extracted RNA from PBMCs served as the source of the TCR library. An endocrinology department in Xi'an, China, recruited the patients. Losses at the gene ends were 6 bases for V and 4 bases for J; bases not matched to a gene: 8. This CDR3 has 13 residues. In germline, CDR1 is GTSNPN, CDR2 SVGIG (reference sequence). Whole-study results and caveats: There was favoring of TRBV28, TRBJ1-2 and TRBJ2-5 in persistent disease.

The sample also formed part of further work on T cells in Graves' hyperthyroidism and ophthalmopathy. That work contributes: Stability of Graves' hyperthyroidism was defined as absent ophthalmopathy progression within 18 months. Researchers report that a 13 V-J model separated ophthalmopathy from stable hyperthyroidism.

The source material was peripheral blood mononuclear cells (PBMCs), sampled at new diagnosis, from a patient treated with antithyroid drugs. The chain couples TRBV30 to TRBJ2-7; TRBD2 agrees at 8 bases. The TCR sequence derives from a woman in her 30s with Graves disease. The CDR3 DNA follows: TGTGCCTGCTCAAGCGGGAGACAGTACGAGCAGTACTTC. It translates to CACSSGRQYEQYF.